This paragraph reports one T cell receptor (beta chain). The sample comes from a study of blood T cell repertoires in COVID-19. Across the whole study: Sites in the United States, Italy and Spain provided acute and convalescent COVID-19 samples. The cDNA or gDNA used as material had been derived from T cells, B-cell-depleted T cells, or PBMCs.

Source study methods: Researchers report that nucleated cell counts were estimated from reference gene primer amplification. Repertoires were generated with immunoSEQ multiplex PCR, while TCRdb's copy carries only in-frame clones and drops some. V, J and clone size were drawn from that table, and D and trimming were deduced from the DNA. In the table there are a few hundred thousand clones, about 89% of which are singletons. This receptor was obtained from a man aged 25-45 years with acute or convalescent COVID-19. The source material was peripheral blood.

The chain's CDR3 is CAWGGQNNSPLHF. The DNA for the CDR3 is TGTGCCTGGGGAGGACAGAATAATTCACCCCTCCACTTT. This chain connects TRBV30 to TRBJ1-6, with D tentatively TRBD1 (6 bases). From germline, CDR1 is GTSNPN and CDR2 SVGIG (reference sequence). The CDR3 contains 13 residues. Trimming cost V 5 bases and J 5 bases, with 10 bases left between them.